The 30 T cell receptor beta chains below were found in one sample sequenced in a study of blood T cells in healthy people across ages. A sample-barcoded 5' primer and a J-beta primer mix were used in a second PCR of roughly 6 to 11 cycles. MiXCR, run by TCRdb on the 5' RACE reads, gives a single entry per CDR3 protein. The table shows about 290,000 distinct CDR3 sequences, with roughly 26% occurring only once. The source material was blood. These receptors came from a woman in her seventies in good health.

The chain carries TRBV29-1 and TRBJ2-5; tentative D call: TRBD1 (6 bases). The J call is uncertain, as TRBJ2-7 better fits the DNA end. In germline, CDR1 is SQVTM, CDR2 ANQGSEA. The CDR3 is 13 amino acids. The CDR3: CSVVQGQSYEQYF. The CDR3 DNA reads TGCAGCGTTGTGCAGGGGCAGTCCTACGAGCAGTACTTC.

The chain couples TRBV28 to TRBJ2-3, with TRBD2 identical over 13 bases. J was trimmed by 4 bases and V by 6 bases; bases with no gene match: 4. CDR3 length: 15 amino acids. Germline-derived CDR1 and CDR2 are MDHEN and SYDVKM. The CDR3 DNA sequence: TGTGCCAGCAGCGGACTAGCGGGAGTTTCAGATACGCAGTATTTT. Amino acids: CASSGLAGVSDTQYF.

The rearrangement joins TRBV18 to TRBJ1-3, with D perhaps matching TRBD1 (5 bases). The CDR3 loop spans 16 amino acids. Germline CDR1 KGHSH, CDR2 LQKENI. Trimming removed 6 bases from V and 0 bases from J, with 15 bases in between. CDR3 loop: CASSPGQGHSGNTIYF. CDR3 bases: TGTGCCAGCTCGCCGGGTCAGGGCCACTCTGGAAACACCATATATTTT.

This clonotype came up a few times. A junction boundary mismatches the germline segment, possibly from a read error. The chain couples TRBV20-1 to TRBJ1-2, with D hard to call. Germline lookup yields CDR1 DFQATT and CDR2 SNEGSKA (reference sequence). This CDR3 has 12 residues. This CDR3 reads CSASLSDYGYAF. CDR3 nucleotide sequence: TGCAGTGCTAGTTTGAGTGACTATGGCTACGCCTTC.

The CDR3 region has the DNA TGCAGTGCTAGACAGTCTTACAATGAGCAGTTCTTC. Translation: CSARQSYNEQFF. V usage is TRBV20-1 and J usage is TRBJ2-1; D uncertain. The ends were cut back, 2 bases at V and 4 bases at J, with 6 bases in the middle. From germline, CDR1 is DFQATT and CDR2 SNEGSKA (reference sequence). The CDR3 is made up of 12 amino acids.

The gene calls are TRBV7-9 and TRBJ2-3, with D maybe TRBD1 (7 bases). Trimming shortened V by 4 bases and J by 5 bases, and 13 bases separated the two germline ends. The germline gives CDR1 SEHNR, CDR2 FQNEAQ (reference sequence). The CDR3 sequence is 14 residues long. CDR3 DNA: TGTGCCAGCAGCTCCCAGGGGGGTGGAGATACGCAGTATTTT. Translating gives CASSSQGGGDTQYF.

This clonotype showed up just a few times. For the CDR3, the DNA is TGTGCCAGCAGCGCGAGACAGCGCCCCACAGATACGCAGTATTTT. It codes for CASSARQRPTDTQYF. The V and J genes are TRBV9 and TRBJ2-3, with a weak D call TRBD1 (5 bases). This CDR3 region has 15 residues. Germline lookup yields CDR1 SGDLS and CDR2 YYNGEE. The V end lost 3 bases, the J end lost 2 bases, and 13 bases lay between the germline ends.

The chain couples TRBV6-5 to TRBJ2-5, with 7 bases identical to TRBD1. The J call could be wrong; TRBJ2-7 is a better fit for the DNA end. Germline V gives CDR1 MNHEY, CDR2 SVGAGI. This CDR3 region has 14 residues. This CDR3 is CASRRTGSRDEQYF. The CDR3 nucleotides read TGTGCCAGCAGGAGGACAGGTAGCCGAGACGAGCAGTACTTC.

This clonotype was observed a handful of times. This chain connects TRBV7-2 to TRBJ2-1; D uncertain. The CDR3 runs 14 residues. With 1 base removed from V and 2 bases from J, the gap between germline ends came to 6 bases. Germline V gene lookup returns CDR1 SGHTA and CDR2 FQGNSA. The CDR3 protein is CASSLGLAYNEQFF. The CDR3, as DNA: TGTGCCAGCAGCTTAGGTCTGGCCTACAATGAGCAGTTCTTC.

The chain is built from TRBV7-2 and TRBJ1-1; D remains ambiguous. The CDR3 consists of 13 residues. Germline-derived CDR1 and CDR2 are SGHTA and FQGNSA. V dropped 5 bases and J dropped 0 bases, with 7 bases sitting between them. The CDR3 DNA sequence: TGTGCCAGCAGCACCACTATGAACACTGAAGCTTTCTTT. Amino acids: CASSTTMNTEAFF.

The chain recombines TRBV4-3 with TRBJ2-5, with D perhaps matching TRBD2 (6 bases). CDR3 length equals 13 residues. V was pared by 0 bases and J by 5 bases, with 7 bases between. Germline assignment: CDR1 LGHNA and CDR2 YSLEER. The CDR3 nucleotides read TGCGCCAGCAGCCAAGAAAGCGGGGAGACCCAGTACTTC. It specifies CASSQESGETQYF.

The chain employs TRBV12-3 or TRBV12-4 and TRBJ1-1, with TRBD1 identical over 8 bases. This CDR3 region has 15 residues. Trimming removed 4 bases from V and 6 bases from J; junction bases left unmatched: 10. CDR3 region: CASSSQGAFSAEAFF. DNA for the CDR3: TGTGCCAGCAGTTCTCAGGGGGCATTCAGCGCTGAAGCTTTCTTT.

This clonotype was picked up a small number of times. CDR3 sequence: CSVMANTEAFF. CDR3 DNA sequence: TGCAGCGTTATGGCAAACACTGAAGCTTTCTTT. The rearrangement uses TRBV29-1 and TRBJ1-1; no definite D call. Germline V lookup: CDR1 SQVTM, CDR2 ANQGSEA. V was clipped by 5 bases and J by 2 bases, with 6 bases between them. This CDR3 comprises 11 residues.

The chain uses TRBV4-1 and TRBJ2-1; weak D call: TRBD2 (5 bases). There are 14 residues in the CDR3. Trimming took 4 bases from V and 10 from J, leaving 17 bases between them. CDR1 MGHRA and CDR2 YSYEKL come from the germline V gene. The CDR3 is CASSPWRGSEEQFF. The CDR3 DNA reads TGCGCCAGCAGCCCTTGGAGAGGGAGTGAAGAGCAGTTCTTC.

The CDR3 here is CASSPRDFYNEQFF. CDR3 coding DNA: TGTGCCAGCAGCCCCAGGGACTTTTACAATGAGCAGTTCTTC. The rearrangement uses TRBV9 and TRBJ2-1; tentatively, D is TRBD2 (6 bases). Germline values: CDR1 SGDLS, CDR2 YYNGEE. Trimming took off 4 bases at V and 4 bases at J, with 12 bases between the two ends. The CDR3 spans 14 residues.

The chain uses TRBV6-1 and TRBJ2-5; maybe TRBD1 (6 bases). Matching the DNA end better, TRBJ2-1 makes the J call doubtful. The CDR3 totals 13 residues. CDR1 is MNHNS and CDR2 is SASEGT in the germline V gene. CDR3 loop: CASTPQGYNEQFF. In DNA, the CDR3 is TGTGCCAGCACTCCTCAGGGGTACAATGAGCAGTTCTTC.

This clonotype was picked up a small number of times. The genes are TRBV7-2 and TRBJ2-1; D gene ambiguous. The DNA matches TRBJ2-7 better at its end, which makes the J call doubtful. The CDR3 totals 15 residues. The germline gives CDR1 SGHTA, CDR2 FQGNSA. The CDR3 here is CASSQSRVETSEQYF. The CDR3 coding sequence is TGTGCCAGCAGCCAAAGTCGGGTGGAGACCTCCGAGCAGTACTTC.

This sequence joins TRBV10-3 and TRBJ2-4; D remains unclear. This CDR3 is 15 amino acids long. Germline loops: CDR1 ENHRY, CDR2 SYGVKD. The V end lost 3 bases, the J end lost 1 base, and 10 bases lay between the germline ends. The CDR3 DNA sequence: TGTGCCATCAGTGATGACCATAGCGCCAAAAACATTCAGTACTTC. Its translation: CAISDDHSAKNIQYF.

The chain links TRBV5-1 to TRBJ1-2, with D maybe TRBD1 (5 bases). The CDR3 extends over 16 amino acids. Germline lookup yields CDR1 SGHRS and CDR2 YFSETQ. V was trimmed by 3 bases and J by 4 bases, leaving 19 bases between them. The CDR3 coding sequence is TGCGCCAGCAGCTCGCAGCCCCGGGACCTATTCTATGGCTACACCTTC. Translated: CASSSQPRDLFYGYTF. The full variable domain, rest sourced from reference TRBV5-1 and TRBJ1-2, is KAGVTQTPRYLIKTRGQQVTLSCSPISGHRSVSWYQQTPGQGLQFLFEYFSETQRNKGNFPGRFSGRQFSNSRSEMNVSTLELGDSALYLCASSSQPRDLFYGYTFGSGTRLTVV.

This clonotype came up a few times. This chain connects TRBV3-1 to TRBJ1-1; D is possibly TRBD1 (6 bases). Per germline, CDR1 LGHDT and CDR2 YNNKEL (reference sequence). The length of the CDR3 is 13 residues. The ends were cut back, 1 base at V and 12 bases at J, with 15 bases in the middle. The CDR3 loop reads CASSQGQVGWTFF. The CDR3 bases are TGTGCCAGCAGCCAAGGACAGGTCGGCTGGACTTTCTTT.

This clonotype was recorded a few times. The chain couples TRBV3-1 to TRBJ1-1; D is ambiguous. Trimming removed 2 bases at V and 3 bases at J, with 10 bases between. Germline V gene lookup returns CDR1 LGHDT and CDR2 YNNKEL (reference sequence). CDR3 length: 14 residues. The CDR3 region has the DNA TGTGCCAGCAGCCAACAAGGCGGGCACACTGAAGCTTTCTTT. Its protein product is CASSQQGGHTEAFF.

This clonotype was seen a handful of times. The J gene is TRBJ2-1, the V gene TRBV4-2; TRBD2 aligns across 8 bases. The V and J ends lost 0 bases and 4 bases, in that order; junction bases with no gene match: 2. The germline gives CDR1 LGHNA, CDR2 YNFKEQ. The CDR3 totals 15 residues. The CDR3 bases are TGTGCCAGCAGCCAAGAAACTAGCGGTTACAATGAGCAGTTCTTC. Translation: CASSQETSGYNEQFF.

This clonotype was seen only a few times. J is TRBJ2-1 and V is TRBV29-1, with TRBD2 matching over 9 bases. In germline, CDR1 is SQVTM, CDR2 ANQGSEA. The CDR3 consists of 13 residues. V lost 8 bases, J lost 9 bases, and 11 bases stayed unmatched. The CDR3 sequence: CSTTRTSVSEQFF. Here the CDR3 DNA reads TGCAGCACCACGAGGACTAGCGTGAGTGAGCAGTTCTTC.

The rearrangement joins TRBV7-2 to TRBJ1-2; D gene unclear. The ends were cut back, 1 base at V and 7 bases at J, with 10 bases in the middle. The CDR3 extends over 13 amino acids. Germline V CDR1 and CDR2: SGHTA, FQGNSA. The CDR3 loop is CASSLVVDGGYTF. The DNA of the CDR3 is TGTGCCAGCAGCTTAGTCGTGGACGGTGGCTACACCTTC.

In this sample, this clonotype turned up a few times. The rearrangement joins TRBV5-1 to TRBJ1-4; D unresolved. Germline V gene data show CDR1 as SGHRS and CDR2 as YFSETQ. The CDR3 is 14 residues long. V dropped 4 bases and J dropped 3 bases, with 10 bases sitting between them. The CDR3 protein is CASSKGSPNEKLFF. The CDR3 DNA follows: TGCGCCAGCAGCAAAGGGTCACCTAATGAAAAACTGTTTTTT.

The V and J genes are TRBV7-3 and TRBJ1-6, with unresolved D. This CDR3 has 13 residues. Germline assignment: CDR1 SGHTA and CDR2 FQGTGA. V lost 3 bases and J lost 10, with 10 bases in between. CDR3 protein: CASSLEYRSPLHF. In nucleotides, the CDR3 is TGTGCCAGCAGCTTGGAGTACCGCTCACCCCTCCACTTT.

This clonotype was seen many times. The V and J genes are TRBV28 and TRBJ2-7; perhaps TRBD2 as D (6 bases). V dropped 8 bases and J dropped 6 bases, with 17 bases sitting between them. Germline V CDR1 and CDR2: MDHEN, SYDVKM. The CDR3 consists of 13 residues. CDR3 amino acids: CASARSMGGEQYF. CDR3 in DNA: TGTGCCAGCGCTAGGAGTATGGGGGGCGAGCAGTACTTC. The full variable domain, with the rest looked up from reference TRBV28 and TRBJ2-7, is DVKVTQSSRYLVKRTGEKVFLECVQDMDHENMFWYRQDPGLGLRLIYFSYDVKMKEKGDIPEGYSVSREKKERFSLILESASTNQTSMYLCASARSMGGEQYFGPGTRLTVT.

The rearrangement links TRBV5-4 to TRBJ2-5; 11 bases match TRBD2. The CDR3 sequence is 15 residues long. Unmatched junction bases numbered 7, after V lost 4 bases and J lost 5 bases. Germline V lookup: CDR1 SGHNT, CDR2 YYREEE (reference sequence). CDR3 DNA sequence: TGTGCCAGCAGCCTAAGGACTAGCGGGTCGGAGACCCAGTACTTC. Its protein product is CASSLRTSGSETQYF.

There are a few counts of this clonotype. The chain carries TRBV28 and TRBJ2-7; TRBD2 agrees at 9 bases. Germline trimming cut 6 bases from V and 0 bases from J; bases unmatched to any gene: 3. This CDR3 spans 14 amino acids. Germline loops: CDR1 MDHEN, CDR2 SYDVKM. The CDR3 loop is CASRVAGDSYEQYF. The CDR3 region has the DNA TGTGCCAGCAGGGTAGCGGGAGACTCCTACGAGCAGTACTTC.

Ten or more counts support this clonotype. This chain connects TRBV12-3 or TRBV12-4 to TRBJ2-6, with 8 bases lining up with TRBD2. The CDR3 runs 16 residues. The trim removed 6 bases at V and 0 bases at J, leaving 4 bases unmatched. CDR3 DNA sequence: TGTGCCAGCAGGCGGGAGGTTAGCTCTGGGGCCAACGTCCTGACTTTC. It yields the protein CASRREVSSGANVLTF.